The clone carrying this T cell receptor (beta chain) came up many times. The target antigen is unknown. The data were obtained in a study of T-cell reconstitution after alpha-beta-depleted transplantation in children. Preparation of the TCRbeta library was carried out with unique molecular identifiers. MiXCR, run by TCRdb on the PCR reads, gives a single entry per CDR3 protein. The sample holds fewer than 700,000 distinct CDR3 sequences, roughly 13% seen once. The J segment lost 2 bases and the V segment lost 5 bases, leaving 9 bases of the junction unmatched. CDR3 length: 16 residues. Germline loops: CDR1 SGHVS, CDR2 FQNEAQ. General study findings and limits: One year after transplant, T-cell counts and diversity came mostly from newly produced T cells.

Source: PBMCs, mostly from graft donor cells, taken 360 days after TCRalphabeta/CD19-depleted stem cell transplant. This clonotype originated in a male patient aged 10 to 17 who had a stem cell transplant for acute myeloid leukemia, so the T cells may come from the graft donor. This chain connects TRBV7-8 to TRBJ2-7; 10 positions agree with TRBD2. The CDR3 nucleotides read TGTGCCAGCAGCCCCCTCCCCCTAGCGGGAGCCTACGAGCAGTACTTC. Its protein product is CASSPLPLAGAYEQYF. Looking up the rest from reference TRBV7-8 and TRBJ2-7 gives the full variable domain: GAGVSQSPRYKVAKRGQDVALRCDPISGHVSLFWYQQALGQGPEFLTYFQNEAQLDKSGLPSDRFFAERPEGSVSTLKIQRTQQEDSAVYLCASSPLPLAGAYEQYFGPGTRLTVT.